These 13 T cell receptor beta chains originate from one sample sequenced in a study of long-term antiretroviral therapy in people with HIV. Survey-level immunoSEQ v3.0 assays were run. Only in-frame clones appear in the TCRdb table, and some are missing; sequencing was by immunoSEQ multiplex PCR. The table includes approximately 29,000 clones, over 90% detected once. The sequencing here drew on unsorted PBMCs, taken 6.2 years after starting antiretroviral therapy. The receptors were sampled from a man aged 35-49 years with HIV.

This clone showed up just once. The chain employs TRBV6-6 and TRBJ1-1, with D unresolved. Trimming left V 2 bases short and J 2 bases short, with 9 bases between. There are 14 residues in the CDR3. Germline V gene data show CDR1 as MNHNY and CDR2 as SVGAGI (reference sequence). The CDR3, as DNA: TGTGCCAGCAGTTACCGAGAGGACAACACTGAAGCTTTCTTT. Its translation is CASSYREDNTEAFF.

This chain links TRBV10-3 with TRBJ2-7; D tentatively fits TRBD1 or TRBD2 (7 bases each). There are 17 residues in the CDR3. V was shortened by 3 bases and J by 2 bases, with 20 bases between the two germline ends. Germline-derived CDR1 and CDR2 are ENHRY and SYGVKD. The CDR3 coding sequence is TGTGCCATCAGTGATCAGACAGGGAGCGGGACCCCCTACGAGCAGTACTTC. Translation gives CAISDQTGSGTPYEQYF.

CDR3 DNA: TGTGCCAGCAGCTTAGAGGGACCCCCTCTTCGTCGAGTGCATTTT. Translated: CASSLEGPPLRRVHF. The genes are TRBV7-2 and TRBJ1-5, with D possibly being TRBD1 (5 bases). Germline values: CDR1 SGHTA, CDR2 FQGNSA. Trimming cost V 1 base and J 15 bases, with 22 bases left between them. The length of the CDR3 is 15 residues.

The chain uses TRBV7-8 and TRBJ2-1; D gene unclear. CDR1 SGHVS and CDR2 FQNEAQ come from the germline V gene. This CDR3 is built from 15 residues. Trimming removed 1 base at V and 5 bases at J, with 12 bases between. Here the CDR3 DNA reads TGTGCCAGCAGCTTAGTCCCAACGGACGACAATGAGCAGTTCTTC. This encodes CASSLVPTDDNEQFF.

V is TRBV11-2 and J is TRBJ2-7; D remains unclear. Germline V CDR1 and CDR2: SGHAT, FQNNGV. Trimming removed 5 bases from V and 0 bases from J, with 5 bases in between. The CDR3 length is 12 residues. CDR3 sequence (DNA): TGTGCCAGCAGCCTAACCTCCTACGAGCAGTACTTC. Amino acids: CASSLTSYEQYF. The full variable domain, its missing parts supplied by reference TRBV11-2 and TRBJ2-7, is EAGVAQSPRYKIIEKRQSVAFWCNPISGHATLYWYQQILGQGPKLLIQFQNNGVVDDSQLPKDRFSAERLKGVDSTLKIQPAKLEDSAVYLCASSLTSYEQYFGPGTRLTVT.

The chain joins TRBV20-1 to TRBJ1-2; no definite D call. V was pared by 1 base and J by 7 bases, with 7 bases between. The CDR3 extends over 11 amino acids. Germline CDR1 is DFQATT and CDR2 is SNEGSKA (reference sequence). The CDR3 DNA reads as TGCAGTGCTAGAGGGGGTTTTGGCTACACCTTC. Protein sequence: CSARGGFGYTF.

The gene calls are TRBV18 and TRBJ2-1, with 7 bases aligning to TRBD1. This CDR3 is 15 amino acids long. J was trimmed by 9 bases and V by 6 bases; bases with no gene match: 14. The V gene's germline CDR1 is KGHSH and CDR2 LQKENI. CDR3 DNA sequence: TGTGCCAGCTCGCCGTCGACAGGGTCCCCCGGTGAGCAGTTCTTC. Protein: CASSPSTGSPGEQFF.

This rearrangement joins TRBV2 to TRBJ2-7; unclear D gene. The germline gives CDR1 SNHLY, CDR2 FYNNEI. The CDR3 contains 13 residues. Trimming took off 2 bases at V and 7 bases at J, with 12 bases between the two ends. The CDR3 nucleotides are TGTGCCAGCAGTGAACAGACTTTGGGGGAGCAGTACTTC. It yields the protein CASSEQTLGEQYF.

This rearrangement joins TRBV5-1 to TRBJ2-3; D gene unclear. V shed 6 bases and J shed 1 base, with 12 bases lying between them. Germline lookup yields CDR1 SGHRS and CDR2 YFSETQ. The CDR3 has 14 residues. In DNA, the CDR3 is TGCGCCAGCACCACCACGAAGGGCACAGATACGCAGTATTTT. The encoded protein is CASTTTKGTDTQYF.

The chain is built from TRBV6-5 and TRBJ2-2; tentative D call: TRBD2 (5 bases). V was pared by 4 bases and J by 1 base, with 7 bases between. CDR1 is MNHEY and CDR2 is SVGAGI in the germline V gene. The CDR3 sequence is 14 residues long. The CDR3 sequence: CASSLGGNTGELFF. Here the CDR3 DNA reads TGTGCCAGCAGTTTAGGAGGGAACACCGGGGAGCTGTTTTTT.

This chain connects TRBV5-6 to TRBJ1-1; D gene ambiguous. The V and J ends lost 5 bases and 2 bases respectively, with 10 bases between them. This CDR3 is 13 amino acids long. From germline, CDR1 is SGHDT and CDR2 YYEEEE. CDR3 sequence reads: CASSHSTNTEAFF. Written as DNA, the CDR3 is TGTGCCAGCAGTCACTCCACTAACACTGAAGCTTTCTTT. The whole variable domain, filled in from reference TRBV5-6 and TRBJ1-1, reads DAGVTQSPTHLIKTRGQQVTLRCSPKSGHDTVSWYQQALGQGPQFIFQYYEEEERQRGNFPDRFSGHQFPNYSSELNVNALLLGDSALYLCASSHSTNTEAFFGQGTRLTVV.

This rearrangement joins TRBV5-1 to TRBJ1-5, with 7 bases fitting TRBD1. The length of the CDR3 is 15 residues. Looked up from germline, CDR1 is SGHRS and CDR2 is YFSETQ. V was clipped by 7 bases and J by 0 bases; unmatched bases: 7. The DNA for the CDR3 is TGCGCCAGCGCTCCGGGACAGAATAGCAATCAGCCCCAGCATTTT. Translating gives CASAPGQNSNQPQHF.

The chain combines TRBV20-1 with TRBJ1-1; no definite D call. The CDR3 has 11 amino acids. Trimming removed 3 bases from V and 1 base from J, with 3 bases in between. The germline V gene has CDR1 DFQATT and CDR2 SNEGSKA (reference sequence). CDR3 bases: TGCAGTGCTAGGGAGAACACTGAAGCTTTCTTT. The encoded protein is CSARENTEAFF.